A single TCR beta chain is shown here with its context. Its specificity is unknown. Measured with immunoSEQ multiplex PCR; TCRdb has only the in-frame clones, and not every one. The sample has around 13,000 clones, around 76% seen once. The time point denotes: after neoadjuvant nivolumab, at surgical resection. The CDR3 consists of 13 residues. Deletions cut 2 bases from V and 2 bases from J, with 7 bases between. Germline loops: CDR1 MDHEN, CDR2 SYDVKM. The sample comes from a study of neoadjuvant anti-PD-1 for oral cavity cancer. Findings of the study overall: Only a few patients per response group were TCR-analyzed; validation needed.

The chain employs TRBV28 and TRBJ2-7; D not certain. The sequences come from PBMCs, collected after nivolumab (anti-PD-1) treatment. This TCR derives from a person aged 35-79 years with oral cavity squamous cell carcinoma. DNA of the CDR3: TGTGCCAGCAGTTTAGGCGTAACCTACGAGCAGTACTTC. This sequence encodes CASSLGVTYEQYF.